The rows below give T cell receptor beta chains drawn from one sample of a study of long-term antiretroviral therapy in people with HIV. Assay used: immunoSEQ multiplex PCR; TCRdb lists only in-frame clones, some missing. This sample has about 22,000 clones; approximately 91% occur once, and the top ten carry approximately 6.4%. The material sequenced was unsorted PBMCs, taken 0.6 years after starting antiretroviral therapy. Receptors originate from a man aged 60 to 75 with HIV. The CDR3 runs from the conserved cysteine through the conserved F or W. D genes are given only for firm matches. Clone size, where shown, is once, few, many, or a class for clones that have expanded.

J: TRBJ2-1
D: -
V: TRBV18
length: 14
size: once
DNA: TGTGCCAGCTCACCCCAAGGGATTTACAATGAGCAGTTCTTC
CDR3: CASSPQGIYNEQFF

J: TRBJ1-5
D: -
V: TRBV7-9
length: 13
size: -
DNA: TGTGCCAGCAGCTTAGGGGCCGAACAGCCCCAGCATTTT
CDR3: CASSLGAEQPQHF

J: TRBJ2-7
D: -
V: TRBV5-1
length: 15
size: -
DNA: TGTGCCAGCAGCCCCTCTCCCATCGACAGATACGAGCAGTACTTC
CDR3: CASSPSPIDRYEQYF

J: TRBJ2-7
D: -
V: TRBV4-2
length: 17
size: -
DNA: TGTGCCAGCAGCCAAGTGGTTGGGCTAGCTGGAGGTGAGGAGCAGTACTTC
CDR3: CASSQVVGLAGGEEQYF

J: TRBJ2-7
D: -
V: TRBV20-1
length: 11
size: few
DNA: TGCAGTGCCCCCCTGACAGGCGAGCAGTACTTC
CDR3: CSAPLTGEQYF

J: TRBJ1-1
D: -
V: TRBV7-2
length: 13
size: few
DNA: TGTGCCAGCAGCTTATTCGTGGACGGTGAAGCTTTCTTT
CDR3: CASSLFVDGEAFF

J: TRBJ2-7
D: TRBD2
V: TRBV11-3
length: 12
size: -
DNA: TGTGCCAGCAGCGAACTAGCGGGGGAGCAGTACTTC
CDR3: CASSELAGEQYF

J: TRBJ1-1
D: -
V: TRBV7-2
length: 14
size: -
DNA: TGTGCCAGCAGCTTAGCGCGTATATATGGACAAGCTTTCTTT
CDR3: CASSLARIYGQAFF

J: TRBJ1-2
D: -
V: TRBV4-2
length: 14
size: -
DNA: TGTGCCAGCAGCCAAGATTTGGAGGGCTATGGCTACACCTTC
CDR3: CASSQDLEGYGYTF

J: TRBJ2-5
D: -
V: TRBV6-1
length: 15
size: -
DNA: TGTGCCAGCAGTGAAAATAGGGCTGCGGGGGAGACCCAGTACTTC
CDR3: CASSENRAAGETQYF

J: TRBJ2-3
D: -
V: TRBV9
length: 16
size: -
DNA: TGTGCCAGCAGCGTAGAGCCCAGGAGGTGGGCAGATACGCAGTATTTT
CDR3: CASSVEPRRWADTQYF

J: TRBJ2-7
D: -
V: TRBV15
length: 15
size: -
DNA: TGTGCCACCAGCAGAGAGATGAGTAACTCCTACGAGCAGTACTTC
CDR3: CATSREMSNSYEQYF

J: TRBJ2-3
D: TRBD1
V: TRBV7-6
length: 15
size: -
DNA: TGTGCCAGCAGCTTAGCTCCGGGACAGGGTAGAACGCAGTATTTT
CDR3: CASSLAPGQGRTQYF

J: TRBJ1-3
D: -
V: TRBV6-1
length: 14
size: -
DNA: TGTGCCAGCAGTGATGGCTTCGCGGGAAACACCATATATTTT
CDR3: CASSDGFAGNTIYF

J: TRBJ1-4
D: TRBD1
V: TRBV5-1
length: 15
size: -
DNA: TGCGCCAGCAGCCCCCTGACAGGGCTTGAAGAAAAACTGTTTTTT
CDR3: CASSPLTGLEEKLFF

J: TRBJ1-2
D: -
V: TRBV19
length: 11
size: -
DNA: TGTGCCAGTAGTACAAACTATGGCTACACCTTC
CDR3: CASSTNYGYTF

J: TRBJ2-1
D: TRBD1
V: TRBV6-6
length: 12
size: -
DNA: TGTGCCAGCCGGGACAGGGCGAATGAGCAGTTCTTC
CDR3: CASRDRANEQFF

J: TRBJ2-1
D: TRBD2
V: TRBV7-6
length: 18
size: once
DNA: TGTGCCAGCAGCTTAAGTGCACGACTAGCGGGAGGCTACAATGAGCAGTTCTTC
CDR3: CASSLSARLAGGYNEQFF

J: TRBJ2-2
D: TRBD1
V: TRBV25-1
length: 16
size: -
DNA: TGTGCCAGCAGTGAATTAGGACAGGCGCCCACCGGGGAGCTGTTTTTT
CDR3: CASSELGQAPTGELFF

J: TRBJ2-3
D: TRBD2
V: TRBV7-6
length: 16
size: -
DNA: TGTGCCAGCAGGCTGCTAGCGGGAGGGAGCACAGATACGCAGTATTTT
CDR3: CASRLLAGGSTDTQYF

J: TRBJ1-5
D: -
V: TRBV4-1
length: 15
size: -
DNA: TGCGCCAGCAACTCCCCAGGGGCTCCCAATCAGCCCCAGCATTTT
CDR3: CASNSPGAPNQPQHF

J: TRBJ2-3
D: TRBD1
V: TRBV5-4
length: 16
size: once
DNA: TGTGCCAGCAGCTTGGGCGGGACAGGTAGCACAGATACGCAGTATTTT
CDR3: CASSLGGTGSTDTQYF

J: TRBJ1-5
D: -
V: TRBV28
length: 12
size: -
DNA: -
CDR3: CASSFGQGSQHF

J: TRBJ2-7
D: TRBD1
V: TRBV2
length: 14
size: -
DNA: TGTGCCAGCAGTGTGACAGGGAGAGCCTACGAGCAGTACTTC
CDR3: CASSVTGRAYEQYF

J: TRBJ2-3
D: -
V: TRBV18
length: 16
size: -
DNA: TGTGCCAGCTCACCAAGGGTTCGGGGAGGCACAGATACGCAGTATTTT
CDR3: CASSPRVRGGTDTQYF

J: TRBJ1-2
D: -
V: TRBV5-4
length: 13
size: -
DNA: TGTGCCAGCAGCTTAGGTCTGAACTATGGCTACACCTTC
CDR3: CASSLGLNYGYTF

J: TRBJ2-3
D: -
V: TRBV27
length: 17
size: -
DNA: TGTGCCAGCAGTTTCAAGATGGGGGCAGATAGCACAGATACGCAGTATTTT
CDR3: CASSFKMGADSTDTQYF

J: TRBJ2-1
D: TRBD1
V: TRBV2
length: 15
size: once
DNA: TGTGCCAGCAGTCAGCGGGACAGGGCCAACAATGAGCAGTTCTTC
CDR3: CASSQRDRANNEQFF

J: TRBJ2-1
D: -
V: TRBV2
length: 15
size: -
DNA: TGTGCCAGCAGTGGTACACGTGGGGCGGGGAATGAGCAGTTCTTC
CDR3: CASSGTRGAGNEQFF